Presented here are 14 T cell receptor beta chains from one specimen sequenced in a study of tumor-infiltrating lymphocytes in oesophageal squamous cell carcinoma (dated by TCRdb to the mid-2010s). Library generation was performed with PCR. The run used an Illumina HiSeq 2000. In-frame beta chains were kept once TCRdb had trimmed the public reads at Q25 with fastp and called clones with MiXCR. Each entry is one CDR3 protein sequence, shown with its most common DNA and genes. For this sample there are about 17,000 distinct CDR3 sequences; around 50% appear just once. The ten largest clones take up roughly 45% of the sample. Sequencing input: normal esophageal tissue next to the tumor. The receptors shown here come from a female donor with esophageal squamous cell carcinoma.

The V gene is TRBV7-9, the J gene TRBJ2-2, with D uncertain. Germline-derived CDR1 and CDR2 are SEHNR and FQNEAQ (reference sequence). V lost 6 bases and J 5 bases, leaving 10 bases between the germline ends. The CDR3 runs to 13 residues. The CDR3 DNA reads as TGTGCCAGCAGTTCAGTTCGGACCGGGGAGCTGTTTTTT. It encodes CASSSVRTGELFF.

V gene TRBV28 combines with J gene TRBJ2-5; D is uncertain. The end of the DNA aligns better with TRBJ1-1, so the J call may be wrong. CDR3 length equals 12 residues. Germline V gives CDR1 MDHEN, CDR2 SYDVKM. CDR3 sequence: CASSLRWAEAFF. The CDR3 coding sequence is TGTGCCAGCAGTTTAAGGTGGGCTGAAGCTTTCTTT.

The table lists this clonotype with many counts. This chain links TRBV5-6 with TRBJ1-5; the D is unclear. Germline CDR1 is SGHDT and CDR2 is YYEEEE. Trimming shortened V by 3 bases and J by 0 bases, and 7 bases separated the two germline ends. The CDR3 extends over 14 amino acids. The CDR3 protein is CASSSHLSNQPQHF. The DNA for the CDR3 is TGTGCCAGCAGCTCTCATCTTAGCAATCAGCCCCAGCATTTT.

V gene TRBV24-1 combines with J gene TRBJ2-1, with 8 bases matching TRBD2. The J call may be faulty, since TRBJ2-7 better matches the DNA end. The germline V gene encodes CDR1 KGHDR and CDR2 SFDVKD. This CDR3 comprises 13 residues. The CDR3 bases are TGTGCCACCAGTGCCCGGGGGGGCTACGAGCAGTACTTC. It is translated as CATSARGGYEQYF.

The rearrangement joins TRBV7-3 to TRBJ2-6; 8 nucleotides match TRBD1. Looked up from germline, CDR1 is SGHTA and CDR2 is FQGTGA. This CDR3 has 16 amino acids. With V trimmed by 4 bases and J by 4 bases, 6 bases remained unmatched. The chain's CDR3 is CASSSQGGIGANVLTF. DNA for the CDR3: TGTGCCAGCAGCTCACAGGGGGGAATAGGGGCCAACGTCCTGACTTTC.

This chain uses TRBV28 with TRBJ2-3; 7 nucleotides match TRBD1. With 5 bases clipped from V and 0 bases from J, the junction kept 8 bases outside the gene matches. The germline gives CDR1 MDHEN, CDR2 SYDVKM. This CDR3 contains 16 residues. Written as DNA, the CDR3 is TGTGCCAGCAGTCCGGACAGGTTGGGGAGCACAGATACGCAGTATTTT. Its protein product is CASSPDRLGSTDTQYF.

The chain recombines TRBV20-1 with TRBJ2-1; D uncertain. V gave up 3 bases and J gave up 0 bases, with 15 bases separating them. The germline V gene has CDR1 DFQATT and CDR2 SNEGSKA (reference sequence). The CDR3 is 16 residues long. CDR3 sequence (DNA): TGCAGTGCTAGGAGTCGAGGCCTAAGCTCCTACAATGAGCAGTTCTTC. Its protein is CSARSRGLSSYNEQFF.

The chain uses TRBV7-6 and TRBJ2-3, with 9 bases fitting TRBD2. Judging by the DNA end, TRBJ2-7 fits better; the J call may be wrong. Germline CDR1 is SGHVS and CDR2 is FNYEAQ. This CDR3 contains 16 residues. The CDR3 region is CASSSRLAATGNEQYF. The CDR3 DNA reads as TGTGCCAGCAGCTCGAGACTAGCGGCAACCGGCAATGAGCAGTACTTC.

Regarding this clonotype: This may stem from a read error, because a much larger clone lies one nucleotide away. The chain couples TRBV19 to TRBJ2-5, with 12 bases lining up with TRBD2. This CDR3 comprises 16 residues. Germline V CDR1 and CDR2: LNHDA, SQIVND (reference sequence). With V trimmed by 6 bases and J by 11 bases, 16 bases remained unmatched. DNA of the CDR3: TGTGCCAGTAGGCCTAGCGGGAGGGCCTGGTACAATGAGCAGTACTTC. Translated: CASRPSGRAWYNEQYF.

About this clonotype: Germline and junction disagree at one end, which may indicate a read error. This rearrangement joins TRBV7-6 to TRBJ2-1; 9 bases match TRBD2. Germline lookup yields CDR1 SGHVS and CDR2 FNYEAQ. The CDR3 runs to 15 residues. In DNA, the CDR3 is TGTGCTAGCAGCCCCTCTAGCGGGAATAGGGGTGAGCAGTTCTTC. Translated: CASSPSSGNRGEQFF.

V gene TRBV12-5 combines with J gene TRBJ2-6, with TRBD1 identical over 7 bases. The CDR3 contains 16 residues. Germline V gives CDR1 LGHNT, CDR2 FRNRAP. With 4 bases clipped from V and 2 bases from J, the junction kept 5 bases outside the gene matches. CDR3 in amino acids: CASGWTGTAGANVLTF. The CDR3, as DNA: TGTGCTAGTGGTTGGACAGGTACCGCTGGGGCCAACGTCCTGACTTTC.

V and J are TRBV2 and TRBJ2-3; D might be TRBD1 (6 bases). The J call could be wrong; TRBJ2-7 is a better fit for the DNA end. This CDR3 comprises 13 residues. Germline CDR1 reads SNHLY; CDR2 reads FYNNEI. CDR3 residues: CASSDRGFNEQYF. CDR3 nucleotide sequence: TGTGCCAGCAGTGACAGGGGATTCAACGAGCAGTACTTC.

The rearrangement joins TRBV7-6 to TRBJ1-1, with a tentative D call TRBD1 (5 bases). This CDR3 has 14 residues. The germline gives CDR1 SGHVS, CDR2 FNYEAQ. V was pared by 5 bases and J by 1 base, with 11 bases between. DNA of the CDR3: TGTGCCAGCAGCCTCAGGGTGTCGAACACTGAAGCTTTCTTT. Its translation is CASSLRVSNTEAFF.

This clonotype has more than one count but fewer than ten. The chain carries TRBV11-2 and TRBJ2-1, with D possibly being TRBD1 (6 bases). V dropped 5 bases and J dropped 4 bases, with 18 bases sitting between them. The CDR3 has 16 residues. Germline values: CDR1 SGHAT, CDR2 FQNNGV. CDR3 in DNA: TGTGCCAGCAGCCCAGTGGGGGCTCTTAGTTACAATGAGCAGTTCTTC. Translation: CASSPVGALSYNEQFF. The variable domain in full, with the rest retrieved from reference TRBV11-2 and TRBJ2-1, is EAGVAQSPRYKIIEKRQSVAFWCNPISGHATLYWYQQILGQGPKLLIQFQNNGVVDDSQLPKDRFSAERLKGVDSTLKIQPAKLEDSAVYLCASSPVGALSYNEQFFGPGTRLTVL.